Sequencing of this T cell receptor (beta chain) was carried out in a study of PD-1 blockade in classical Hodgkin lymphoma. Study-level findings and limits: Excluded were patients who started nivolumab under 1 year after ASCT, a group that had lower diversity. Newly diagnosed patients had diversity similar to the baseline diversity of complete responders. Baseline TCR diversity was reportedly lower in newly diagnosed patients than healthy donors. Only CD4+ TCR diversity, not CD8+, had risen significantly by C4D1.

Autologous stem cell transplantation was followed by relapse in every patient, and brentuximab vedotin exposure varied. With regard to this clone: No antigen is known for it.

CDR1 and CDR2 (germline): SGHTA, FQGNSA. The junction had 14 bases not matched to a gene; V was cut back by 4 bases and J by 2 bases. The CDR3 is made up of 19 amino acids. Using immunoSEQ multiplex PCR, the repertoire was profiled, and TCRdb retains in-frame clones only, with some absent. The table shows around 19,000 clones, with roughly 90% occurring only once. The source was peripheral blood mononuclear cells (PBMCs), collected before the second cycle of nivolumab. The V and J genes are TRBV7-2 and TRBJ2-3; 11 bases line up with TRBD2. This TCR derives from a human donor with classical Hodgkin lymphoma. CDR3: CASSSLLAGVDSYTDTQYF. DNA of the CDR3: TGTGCCAGCAGCTCCCTACTAGCGGGGGTCGACTCGTACACAGATACGCAGTATTTT. Complete variable domain (other parts from reference TRBV7-2 and TRBJ2-3): GAGVSQSPSNKVTEKGKDVELRCDPISGHTALYWYRQSLGQGLEFLIYFQGNSAPDKSGLPSDRFSAERTGGSVSTLTIQRTQQEDSAVYLCASSSLLAGVDSYTDTQYFGPGTRLTVL.